This TCR beta chain was profiled in a study of vaccination effects on CD4 cells after COVID-19. Sequencing was preceded by expansion of antigen-specific CD4+ T cells with viral peptide pools in the ViraFEST assay. Isolation of CD4+ T cells took place after about ten days of culture. Everyone in the study got two shots of either the BNT162b2 or mRNA-1273 vaccine. On this clone: The antigen is not known.

The protocol was immunoSEQ multiplex PCR, while the TCRdb copy is restricted to in-frame clones and leaves out a portion. The sample has 55,000 to 70,000 clones; approximately 76% are singletons. Sequencing was performed on CD4+ T cells from PBMCs cultured with HCoV-OC43 spike peptides, taken after COVID-19 vaccination. Subset here: HCoV-OC43 spike overlapping peptide pool stimulation. The TCR comes from a human donor who received a COVID-19 vaccine.

The CDR3, as DNA: TGTGCCAGCAGAAAGACCGGGACGGCAGGTGGCTACACCTTC. This sequence encodes CASRKTGTAGGYTF. V usage is TRBV6-4 and J usage is TRBJ1-2, with D maybe TRBD1 (5 bases). From germline, CDR1 is MRHNA and CDR2 SNTAGT. V lost 6 bases and J 7 bases, leaving 18 bases between the germline ends. This CDR3 is built from 14 residues.